Listed here are 11 T cell receptor beta chains from one sample, sequenced in a study of vaccination and CD4 T cells after COVID-19. The study sequenced cultured CD4+ T cell DNA using the Oncomine TCR Beta short-read assay. TCRdb reprocessed the PCR reads via MiXCR and lists one record per CDR3 protein. This table has about 25,000 distinct CDR3 sequences, around 45% appearing once. Treatment of the sample: roughly 10-day PBMC culture with coronavirus spike peptide pools or control peptides (ViraFEST assay). Antigen specificity for these receptors is unknown. Source material: CD4+ T cells from blood, cultured in vitro. Source of these receptors: a human donor who had recovered from COVID-19.

This clonotype is medium-sized by share. The chain employs TRBV18 and TRBJ1-2, with TRBD1 matching over 10 bases. Germline V gives CDR1 KGHSH, CDR2 LQKENI. The ends lost 2 bases at V and 6 bases at J; junction bases unmatched: 3. This CDR3 comprises 14 residues. CDR3 sequence: CASSPRTGGDGYTF. The CDR3 nucleotides are TGTGCCAGCTCACCAAGGACAGGGGGGGATGGCTACACCTTC.

This clonotype was seen a handful of times. The chain employs TRBV20-1 and TRBJ2-2, with 10 positions matching TRBD2. The CDR3 loop spans 16 amino acids. V gave up 6 bases and J gave up 4 bases; unmatched junction bases: 11. Germline assignment: CDR1 DFQATT and CDR2 SNEGSKA (reference sequence). CDR3 in amino acids: CSARVSGGVSTGELFF. CDR3 DNA: TGCAGTGCCCGAGTAAGCGGGGGGGTCTCCACCGGGGAGCTGTTTTTT.

The rearrangement links TRBV7-9 to TRBJ2-5; D remains ambiguous. V lost 2 bases and J 3 bases, leaving 7 bases between the germline ends. CDR1 is SEHNR and CDR2 is FQNEAQ in the germline V gene (reference sequence). The CDR3 has 13 amino acids. The chain's CDR3 is CASSLWAEETQYF. The DNA for the CDR3 is TGTGCCAGCAGCTTATGGGCAGAAGAGACCCAGTACTTC.

The J gene is TRBJ1-3, the V gene TRBV24-1; 7 positions agree with TRBD1. After removal of 7 bases from V and 5 bases from J, the junction contained 7 bases not matched to a gene. The CDR3 has 14 residues. Germline V gene lookup returns CDR1 KGHDR and CDR2 SFDVKD. CDR3 amino acids: CATSVTGVRNTIYF. The CDR3 region has the DNA TGTGCCACCAGCGTAACAGGGGTAAGAAACACCATATATTTT.

On this clonotype itself: A read error may produce the germline difference seen at one junction end. In DNA form, the CDR3 reads TGTGCTAGCAGCTTACAGGGGGCTGCGAACACCGGGGAGCTGTTTTTT. Its protein product is CASSLQGAANTGELFF. This rearrangement joins TRBV7-6 to TRBJ2-2, with 9 bases that match TRBD1. Germline assignment: CDR1 SGHVS and CDR2 FNYEAQ. The length of the CDR3 is 16 residues.

The J gene is TRBJ1-1, the V gene TRBV6-1, with D tentatively TRBD1 (6 bases). The germline V and J ends were trimmed by 5 bases and 4 bases, with 11 bases remaining between them. This CDR3 is 13 amino acids long. Germline lookup yields CDR1 MNHNS and CDR2 SASEGT. The CDR3 here is CASSNRETTEAFF. In DNA, the CDR3 is TGTGCCAGCAGTAACAGGGAGACCACTGAAGCTTTCTTT.

The chain combines TRBV12-1 with TRBJ2-5; the table's D call TRBD1 went unverified against the DNA. TRBV12-1 is reported as a pseudogene. The CDR3 length is 15 residues. In nucleotides, the CDR3 is TGTGCCAGCAGCTTAGACAGAAGCATCCAAGAGACCCAGTACTTC. This translates into CASSLDRSIQETQYF.

This clonotype has only a few counts. The V call is TRBV20-1, the J call TRBJ1-1, with D uncertain. Per the germline V gene, CDR1 is DFQATT and CDR2 is SNEGSKA (reference sequence). The V and J ends lost 3 bases and 7 bases respectively, with 12 bases between them. The CDR3 is 12 amino acids. CDR3 in DNA: TGCAGTGCTAGTAGGGTTTTTGGTGAAGCTTTCTTT. This sequence encodes CSASRVFGEAFF.

This clonotype was observed once. This chain uses TRBV30 with TRBJ1-1; 8 bases agree with TRBD1. This CDR3 contains 14 residues. Germline V gives CDR1 GTSNPN, CDR2 SVGIG (reference sequence). The trim removed 8 bases at V and 3 bases at J, leaving 11 bases unmatched. The DNA of the CDR3 is TGTGCCCGAGAGGGCAGGGGGCAAGACACTGAAGCTTTCTTT. It codes for CAREGRGQDTEAFF.

On this clonotype itself: Given the absence of the conserved phenylalanine or tryptophan at the CDR3 end, a read error is likely. No DNA is shown, since the ends of the CDR3 on it are uncertain; the CDR3 is the one TCRdb lists. The genes are TRBV20-1 and TRBJ2-1; the D call in the table, TRBD2, was not verified against the DNA. The CDR3 is 11 amino acids in total, end residues counted. CDR1 and CDR2 (germline): DFQATT, SNEGSKA (reference sequence). The CDR3 here is CSARSSSGGEV.

V is TRBV5-1 and J is TRBJ1-1; 7 nucleotides agree with TRBD1. This CDR3 has 15 residues. The trim removed 1 base at V and 4 bases at J, leaving 7 bases unmatched. CDR1 SGHRS and CDR2 YFSETQ come from the germline V gene. The CDR3 DNA reads as TGCGCCAGCAGCTTGACCACCGGACAGGCCACTGAAGCTTTCTTT. It codes for CASSLTTGQATEAFF.